This T cell receptor beta chain was sequenced during a study of T cells after yellow fever vaccination. Study-level information: Those fractions that held only low numbers of cells were prepared using the SMART-Seq v4 Ultra Low Input RNA kit. Study conclusions and caveats: High-abundance clonotypes from the bulk population could contaminate FACS-sorted repertoires. Although most clonotypes did not, a small share appeared in both CD4 and CD8 compartments.

The V gene lost 5 bases and the J gene lost 2 bases, with 15 bases spanning the gap. The CDR3 has 15 amino acids. Germline V gene lookup returns CDR1 ENHRY and CDR2 SYGVKD. This clonotype showed up many times. The antigen remains unidentified. TCRdb called the 5' RACE reads again in MiXCR, with one record for every CDR3 protein. Of fewer than 400,000 distinct CDR3 sequences detected, approximately 5.7% appear once; the ten largest clones hold about 15%. V gene TRBV10-3 combines with J gene TRBJ2-5; D remains unclear. The sequenced sample was PBMCs, obtained 5 days after the yellow fever booster vaccination. The origin of this receptor is a man between 25 and 39 years old who received the YFV17D yellow fever vaccine. In DNA, the CDR3 is TGTGCCATCAGTCTATACAAGACGACTCAAGAGACCCAGTACTTC. Amino acids: CAISLYKTTQETQYF.